The 11 T cell receptor beta chains given below trace back to one sample, sequenced in a study of T cells expressing NK-cell markers (TCRdb year 2020). Library preparation used 5' RACE. The listed sequencing device is Illumina HiSeq 2000. Based on TCRdb reprocessing of the reads, there is one entry per CDR3 protein sequence, and DNA is missing. The sample's table covers about half a million distinct CDR3 sequences. Together, the top ten hold 1.4% of the sample. The sequenced material came from blood T cells: a sorted CD56 or NKG2C T cell subset, CD4+ or CD8+ T cells, or bulk PBMC T cells (not recorded which). These receptors were obtained from a woman in her forties or fifties in good health. Donor details come from another sample of the same person, matched by shared clones.

V gene TRBV12-3 or TRBV12-4 combines with J gene TRBJ1-2. This CDR3 spans 13 amino acids. The CDR3 is CASSFDRGYGYTF.

CDR3 sequence: CSARGGDPTATDTQYF. This rearrangement joins TRBV20-1 to TRBJ2-3; TCRdb gives TRBD1 as the D gene, but with no DNA this cannot be confirmed. Germline CDR1 and CDR2: DFQATT and SNEGSKA (reference sequence). CDR3 size: 16 residues.

V usage is TRBV5-1 and J usage is TRBJ2-2; absent DNA, TCRdb's TRBD2 call cannot be checked. The CDR3 is 14 residues long. CDR1 and CDR2 (germline): SGHRS, YFSETQ. CDR3 protein: CASSLSSVPRELFF.

V gene TRBV12-3 or TRBV12-4 combines with J gene TRBJ2-5; without DNA, the TCRdb call of TRBD2 cannot be checked. The CDR3 is 15 amino acids. This CDR3 is CASTIQSGGQETQYF.

V and J are TRBV25-1 and TRBJ2-7. The CDR3 covers 13 residues. Per germline, CDR1 MGHDK and CDR2 SYGVNS. The CDR3 sequence: CASRDSGTYEQYF.

This chain uses TRBV20-1 with TRBJ2-1; TCRdb designates TRBD2, a call that cannot be tested without DNA. This CDR3 is 13 amino acids long. Looked up from germline, CDR1 is DFQATT and CDR2 is SNEGSKA (reference sequence). CDR3 loop: CSGGSGRNNEQFF.

This chain connects TRBV3-1 to TRBJ1-4; checking the TCRdb D call of TRBD1 is not possible without DNA. CDR1 LGHDT and CDR2 YNNKEL come from the germline V gene (reference sequence). The CDR3 covers 15 residues. The CDR3 spells CASSQDQGRLEELFF.

CDR3 protein: CASSLGTLGQGSHEQYF. V and J are TRBV7-9 and TRBJ2-7; there is no DNA to check the TCRdb D call of TRBD1. The CDR3 is 17 residues long. Germline V gene sequence: CDR1 SEHNR, CDR2 FQNEAQ (reference sequence).

CDR3 region: CASSFTSGRILNEQFF. This chain links TRBV25-1 with TRBJ2-1; the D gene TCRdb calls, TRBD2, cannot be checked with no DNA. The CDR3 length is 16 residues. Germline values: CDR1 MGHDK, CDR2 SYGVNS.

The chain has TRBV5-1 and TRBJ2-5; TCRdb's D gene call, TRBD2, goes unchecked for lack of DNA. The CDR3 consists of 14 residues. Germline V gene sequence: CDR1 SGHRS, CDR2 YFSETQ. CDR3 amino acids: CASASTSGRETQYF.

This chain links TRBV10-1 with TRBJ2-1; TCRdb proposes TRBD2, but this gene call is untestable without DNA. Germline CDR1 and CDR2: WNHNN and SYGVQD (reference sequence). This CDR3 is built from 16 residues. CDR3 protein: CASSEISGLTYNEQFF.